A single sample is the source of the 28 T cell receptor beta chains below, sequenced in a study of blood T cell repertoires in COVID-19. The assay was immunoSEQ multiplex PCR, and TCRdb's table has in-frame clones only and misses some. The table lists over 80,000 clones, nearly 90% of them singletons, with 6% to 8% in the top ten. Specimen: peripheral blood. The receptors were sampled from a man in his sixties or seventies with acute or convalescent COVID-19.

The J gene is TRBJ2-3, the V gene TRBV24-1; 9 positions agree with TRBD1. The CDR3 spans 16 residues. In germline, CDR1 is KGHDR, CDR2 SFDVKD. J was trimmed by 5 bases and V by 1 base; bases with no gene match: 6. The CDR3 loop is CATSDFLTGGIDTQYF. The CDR3 DNA reads as TGTGCCACCAGTGATTTTCTGACAGGGGGTATAGATACGCAGTATTTT.

The chain carries TRBV9 and TRBJ1-1; weak D call: TRBD1 (6 bases). CDR1 and CDR2 from the germline V gene are SGDLS and YYNGEE. The CDR3 length is 14 residues. V was trimmed by 4 bases and J by 7 bases, leaving 17 bases between them. In nucleotides, the CDR3 is TGTGCCAGCAGCCCCTCGGGGGGGGGCTATGAAGCTTTCTTT. Its translation is CASSPSGGGYEAFF.

The CDR3 DNA reads TGTGCCAGCAGTTCGGGGACAGGGGGCGGTCTCTCCGAGCAGTACTTC. It specifies CASSSGTGGGLSEQYF. The chain has TRBV28 and TRBJ2-7; 12 bases are shared with TRBD1. The ends lost 4 bases at V and 6 bases at J; junction bases unmatched: 10. Germline loops: CDR1 MDHEN, CDR2 SYDVKM. The CDR3 consists of 16 residues.

This chain joins TRBV5-1 and TRBJ2-1; 7 nucleotides line up with TRBD1. CDR3 length: 14 residues. Trimming at V came to 0 bases and at J to 15 bases, leaving 12 bases not matched to a gene. The germline V gene encodes CDR1 SGHRS and CDR2 YFSETQ. The CDR3 loop is CASSLAVSEGGWFF. The CDR3 region has the DNA TGCGCCAGCAGCTTGGCCGTTAGTGAAGGGGGCTGGTTCTTC.

CDR3 nucleotide sequence: TGTGCCAGCAGCTTGAGGCAGGGAGGGGACCACACCTTC. It is translated as CASSLRQGGDHTF. The chain recombines TRBV5-4 with TRBJ1-2, with D tentatively TRBD1 (5 bases). CDR1 SGHNT and CDR2 YYREEE come from the germline V gene (reference sequence). The CDR3 has 13 residues. With 1 base removed from V and 12 bases from J, the gap between germline ends came to 16 bases.

The chain links TRBV7-9 to TRBJ2-3, with 11 bases fitting TRBD2. Germline values: CDR1 SEHNR, CDR2 FQNEAQ (reference sequence). The CDR3 is 15 amino acids. V lost 4 bases to trimming and J lost 6 bases; unmatched junction nucleotides: 6. CDR3 nucleotide sequence: TGTGCCAGCAGCTCAACTAGCGGGAGTTTGGATACGCAGTATTTT. Translating it yields CASSSTSGSLDTQYF.

The chain recombines TRBV5-1 with TRBJ2-1, with 9 positions matching TRBD2. Germline V gene sequence: CDR1 SGHRS, CDR2 YFSETQ. This CDR3 is 18 amino acids long. With 0 bases clipped from V and 4 bases from J, the junction kept 11 bases outside the gene matches. The DNA of the CDR3 is TGCGCCAGCAGCTTGGTGAGCAGCGGGGGGACTGGTTACAATGAGCAGTTCTTC. It translates to CASSLVSSGGTGYNEQFF. The full variable domain, with the rest looked up from reference TRBV5-1 and TRBJ2-1, is KAGVTQTPRYLIKTRGQQVTLSCSPISGHRSVSWYQQTPGQGLQFLFEYFSETQRNKGNFPGRFSGRQFSNSRSEMNVSTLELGDSALYLCASSLVSSGGTGYNEQFFGPGTRLTVL.

This clone was detected once. The chain employs TRBV5-1 and TRBJ2-1; TRBD2 aligns across 10 bases. Trimming cost V 2 bases and J 6 bases; bases outside gene matches: 2. Germline CDR1 is SGHRS and CDR2 is YFSETQ. This CDR3 region has 14 residues. The CDR3 reads CASSLPSGSNEQFF. The CDR3, as DNA: TGCGCCAGCAGCTTACCTAGCGGGAGCAATGAGCAGTTCTTC.

This clone appeared a single time. The genes are TRBV4-1 and TRBJ1-1; 7 nucleotides agree with TRBD1. The CDR3 spans 15 residues. CDR1 is MGHRA, CDR2 YSYEKL, per germline. J gave up 0 bases and V 3 bases, and 4 bases lay outside the gene matches. CDR3 in DNA: TGCGCCAGCAGCCACCCGACAGGGATGAACACTGAAGCTTTCTTT. Its protein is CASSHPTGMNTEAFF.

The chain uses TRBV6-1 and TRBJ1-3; D is uncertain. The ends were cut back, 2 bases at V and 1 base at J, with 9 bases in the middle. In germline, CDR1 is MNHNS, CDR2 SASEGT. This CDR3 is 15 amino acids long. The CDR3 is CASSEYSRSGNTIYF. In DNA form, the CDR3 reads TGTGCCAGCAGTGAATATTCCCGGTCTGGAAACACCATATATTTT.

The V and J genes are TRBV18 and TRBJ1-2; 7 nucleotides agree with TRBD1. V lost 5 bases to trimming and J lost 0 bases; unmatched junction nucleotides: 15. CDR1 is KGHSH and CDR2 is LQKENI in the germline V gene. The CDR3 covers 18 residues. The CDR3 region has the DNA TGTGCCAGCTCAGTCGTCCGGGACAGCGACCTAGCTAACTATGGCTACACCTTC. It codes for CASSVVRDSDLANYGYTF.

CDR3 loop: CASSMEDFDQPQHF. In DNA, the CDR3 is TGTGCCAGTAGTATGGAGGACTTCGATCAGCCCCAGCATTTT. The chain links TRBV19 to TRBJ1-5, with unresolved D. V was pared by 3 bases and J by 5 bases, with 11 bases between. In germline, CDR1 is LNHDA, CDR2 SQIVND (reference sequence). This CDR3 is built from 14 residues.

The V and J genes are TRBV7-9 and TRBJ1-6; tentatively, D is TRBD1 (5 bases). V was clipped by 1 base and J by 7 bases, with 11 bases between them. This CDR3 spans 15 amino acids. Per germline, CDR1 SEHNR and CDR2 FQNEAQ (reference sequence). Here the CDR3 DNA reads TGTGCCAGCAGCTTAGGCCAGGGCTCGAATTCACCCCTCCACTTT. Translation gives CASSLGQGSNSPLHF.

The count of this clone is one. The chain recombines TRBV5-1 with TRBJ2-7; 7 bases are a match to TRBD1. The CDR3 is 17 residues long. V lost 3 bases, J lost 5 bases, and 17 bases stayed unmatched. The germline V gene encodes CDR1 SGHRS and CDR2 YFSETQ. The CDR3 protein is CASSSGLMTGFGDEQYF. CDR3 coding DNA: TGCGCCAGCAGCTCAGGATTAATGACAGGGTTCGGCGACGAGCAGTACTTC.

V is TRBV9 and J is TRBJ1-1, with TRBD1 as a possible D gene (5 bases). The germline V gene has CDR1 SGDLS and CDR2 YYNGEE. Trimming stripped 0 bases from V and 2 bases from J, with 11 bases between. The CDR3 is 15 residues long. In nucleotides, the CDR3 is TGTGCCAGCAGCGTAGGCAAGGGGTTAAACACTGAAGCTTTCTTT. Protein sequence: CASSVGKGLNTEAFF.

The chain carries TRBV3-1 (or the pseudogene TRBV3-2) and TRBJ2-1; TRBD2 agrees at 11 bases. Germline assignment: CDR1 LGHDT and CDR2 YNNKEL (reference sequence). J was trimmed by 8 bases and V by 0 bases; bases with no gene match: 9. The CDR3 has 17 residues. CDR3 residues: CASSQDQWLAGGYEQFF. The CDR3, as DNA: TGTGCCAGCAGCCAAGATCAGTGGCTAGCGGGAGGTTATGAGCAGTTCTTC.

J is TRBJ2-1 and V is TRBV3-1 (or the pseudogene TRBV3-2), with 9 bases that match TRBD1. The CDR3 sequence is 14 residues long. Germline CDR1 reads LGHDT; CDR2 reads YNNKEL (reference sequence). The ends lost 4 bases at V and 5 bases at J; junction bases unmatched: 3. The CDR3 reads CASSRGTGNNEQFF. Here the CDR3 DNA reads TGTGCCAGCAGCCGCGGGACAGGGAACAATGAGCAGTTCTTC.

This clone has only one observation. The chain couples TRBV2 to TRBJ1-1, with D uncertain. Germline V gene lookup returns CDR1 SNHLY and CDR2 FYNNEI. This CDR3 region has 13 residues. Trimming took off 7 bases at V and 6 bases at J, with 15 bases between the two ends. The CDR3 region has the DNA TGTGCCAGCAAGTCGGACTTATCGCCTGAAGCTTTCTTT. Its translation: CASKSDLSPEAFF. The full variable domain, with the rest looked up from reference TRBV2 and TRBJ1-1, is EPEVTQTPSHQVTQMGQEVILRCVPISNHLYFYWYRQILGQKVEFLVSFYNNEISEKSEIFDDQFSVERPDGSNFTLKIRSTKLEDSAMYFCASKSDLSPEAFFGQGTRLTVV.

The chain employs TRBV10-3 and TRBJ2-2, with 8 bases fitting TRBD1. This CDR3 region has 15 residues. J was trimmed by 6 bases and V by 3 bases; bases with no gene match: 6. Germline V gene lookup returns CDR1 ENHRY and CDR2 SYGVKD. CDR3: CAISDSGGSSGELFF. CDR3 bases: TGTGCCATCAGTGATTCAGGGGGCTCGTCCGGGGAGCTGTTTTTT.

This chain links TRBV6-5 with TRBJ1-5; tentative D call: TRBD1 (5 bases). This CDR3 is built from 15 residues. V lost 6 bases and J 0 bases, leaving 12 bases between the germline ends. From germline, CDR1 is MNHEY and CDR2 SVGAGI. The CDR3 loop reads CASSTGGNSNQPQHF. The CDR3 nucleotides are TGTGCCAGCAGCACCGGGGGTAATAGCAATCAGCCCCAGCATTTT.

The chain is built from TRBV2 and TRBJ1-6; a weak D match, TRBD1 (5 bases). The CDR3 has 15 residues. Germline CDR1 SNHLY, CDR2 FYNNEI. V was trimmed by 7 bases and J by 6 bases, leaving 16 bases between them. In nucleotides, the CDR3 is TGTGCCAGCAAAGACAGTAACTCTCCTAATTCACCCCTCCACTTT. This sequence encodes CASKDSNSPNSPLHF.

V gene TRBV6-5 combines with J gene TRBJ1-5, with D perhaps matching TRBD1 (6 bases). There are 14 residues in the CDR3. The V gene lost 6 bases and the J gene lost 2 bases, with 11 bases spanning the gap. Germline assignment: CDR1 MNHEY and CDR2 SVGAGI. The DNA of the CDR3 is TGTGCCAGCAGCAGGGGTGGGGGCAATCAGCCCCAGCATTTT. Translated: CASSRGGGNQPQHF.

V gene TRBV19 combines with J gene TRBJ2-1, with 10 bases matching TRBD2. V shed 1 base, J shed 7 bases, and the junction held 10 bases outside the gene matches. Germline loops: CDR1 LNHDA, CDR2 SQIVND (reference sequence). The CDR3 contains 17 residues. The CDR3 DNA sequence: TGTGCCAGTAGTATAGGCTCACCTAGCGGGAGTAGAAATGAGCAGTTCTTC. Its protein is CASSIGSPSGSRNEQFF.

This sequence joins TRBV19 and TRBJ2-1, with 9 bases matching TRBD2. This CDR3 spans 16 amino acids. Trimming at V came to 1 base and at J to 7 bases, leaving 8 bases not matched to a gene. The germline V gene has CDR1 LNHDA and CDR2 SQIVND (reference sequence). The DNA of the CDR3 is TGTGCCAGTAGTATAGGTAGCCTTAGCGGGGGAAATGAGCAGTTCTTC. Its translation is CASSIGSLSGGNEQFF.

The rearrangement links TRBV7-9 to TRBJ1-5; D gene uncertain. Germline V gene lookup returns CDR1 SEHNR and CDR2 FQNEAQ (reference sequence). The CDR3 length is 13 residues. With 4 bases removed from V and 7 bases from J, the gap between germline ends came to 11 bases. The CDR3 coding sequence is TGTGCCAGCAGCTCCGTGAGCGGGCAGCCCCAGCATTTT. Translating it yields CASSSVSGQPQHF. The variable domain in full, completed from reference TRBV7-9 and TRBJ1-5, reads DTGVSQNPRHKITKRGQNVTFRCDPISEHNRLYWYRQTLGQGPEFLTYFQNEAQLEKSRLLSDRFSAERPKGSFSTLEIQRTEQGDSAMYLCASSSVSGQPQHFGDGTRLSIL.

The gene calls are TRBV3-1 (or the pseudogene TRBV3-2) and TRBJ1-3; the match to TRBD1 covers 7 bases. The germline V gene encodes CDR1 LGHDT and CDR2 YNNKEL (reference sequence). V gave up 4 bases and J gave up 0 bases; unmatched junction bases: 6. This CDR3 comprises 16 residues. For the CDR3, the DNA is TGTGCCAGCAGCCCCGGGACAGTCCTCTCTGGAAACACCATATATTTT. It yields the protein CASSPGTVLSGNTIYF.

The genes are TRBV12-3 or TRBV12-4 and TRBJ2-2; D gene unclear. V was cut by 5 bases and J by 7 bases, with 8 bases left in between. The CDR3 contains 12 residues. DNA for the CDR3: TGTGCCAGCAGTAACCAACTCGGGGAGCTGTTTTTT. As protein: CASSNQLGELFF.

CDR3 loop: CASSHLLRDRESDGYTF. The CDR3 DNA sequence: TGCGCCAGCAGCCACCTCCTTCGCGACAGGGAAAGCGATGGCTACACCTTC. The V gene is TRBV4-1, the J gene TRBJ1-2; TRBD1 aligns across 7 bases. The CDR3 runs to 17 residues. Germline V gene lookup returns CDR1 MGHRA and CDR2 YSYEKL. Losses at the gene ends were 3 bases for V and 6 bases for J; bases not matched to a gene: 16.